This passage covers 29 T cell receptor beta chains from one sample sequenced in a study of blood T cell repertoires in COVID-19. TCRdb's table, derived via immunoSEQ multiplex PCR, lists solely in-frame clones and lacks some. The sample has 200,000 to 300,000 clones, approximately 86% seen once; the top ten hold approximately 9.8%. The specimen sequenced was peripheral blood. These receptors were taken from a man aged 40-49 years who had recovered from COVID-19.

The gene calls are TRBV24-1 and TRBJ2-1; a weak D match, TRBD1 (6 bases). The V gene's germline CDR1 is KGHDR and CDR2 SFDVKD. Trimming stripped 4 bases from V and 11 bases from J, with 17 bases between. This CDR3 region has 14 residues. Written as DNA, the CDR3 is TGTGCCACCAGTGAAACAGGGATAGTAGGGCAGCAGTTCTTC. It translates to CATSETGIVGQQFF.

The chain joins TRBV9 to TRBJ2-1; D possibly corresponds to TRBD1 (6 bases). The CDR3 has 16 amino acids. Trimming took 3 bases from V and 7 from J, leaving 20 bases between them. Germline loops: CDR1 SGDLS, CDR2 YYNGEE. The chain's CDR3 is CASSAALGTLRNEQFF. The DNA for the CDR3 is TGTGCCAGCAGCGCAGCACTCGGGACATTAAGGAATGAGCAGTTCTTC. Variable domain in full (rest from reference TRBV9 and TRBJ2-1): DSGVTQTPKHLITATGQRVTLRCSPRSGDLSVYWYQQSLDQGLQFLIQYYNGEERAKGNILERFSAQQFPDLHSELNLSSLELGDSALYFCASSAALGTLRNEQFFGPGTRLTVL.

This chain connects TRBV19 to TRBJ2-2; D is undetermined. V lost 5 bases, J lost 6 bases, and 16 bases lay in between. CDR1 LNHDA and CDR2 SQIVND come from the germline V gene (reference sequence). This CDR3 comprises 15 residues. CDR3 nucleotide sequence: TGTGCCAGTAGTTCCGATAGAGGAGCTCCCGGGGAGCTGTTTTTT. This translates into CASSSDRGAPGELFF.

The CDR3: CASSLRESDTQYF. The CDR3 region has the DNA TGTGCCAGCAGCCTTCGGGAGTCAGATACGCAGTATTTT. V is TRBV11-2 and J is TRBJ2-3; maybe TRBD2 (6 bases). Looked up from germline, CDR1 is SGHAT and CDR2 is FQNNGV. Trimming took 5 bases from V and 4 from J, leaving 10 bases between them. The CDR3 totals 13 residues.

This chain links TRBV6-5 with TRBJ2-5; D is undetermined. Trimming removed 11 bases from V and 8 bases from J, with 15 bases in between. Germline CDR1 is MNHEY and CDR2 is SVGAGI. The CDR3 has 11 residues. CDR3 nucleotides: TGTGCCTGCGTAAAAGAGGTTACCCAGTACTTC. It specifies CACVKEVTQYF.

This clone was seen once. This chain connects TRBV2 to TRBJ2-7; tentative D call: TRBD2 (5 bases). Per the germline V gene, CDR1 is SNHLY and CDR2 is FYNNEI. Trimming removed 3 bases from V and 2 bases from J, with 11 bases in between. The CDR3 length is 14 residues. The CDR3 here is CASSEAGTTYEQYF. The CDR3, as DNA: TGTGCCAGCAGTGAGGCGGGTACGACCTACGAGCAGTACTTC.

J is TRBJ2-2 and V is TRBV9; 8 nucleotides agree with TRBD2. Germline CDR1 SGDLS, CDR2 YYNGEE. The trim removed 0 bases at V and 3 bases at J, leaving 1 base unmatched. The CDR3 loop spans 15 amino acids. CDR3 sequence: CASSVAGGYTGELFF. In DNA, the CDR3 is TGTGCCAGCAGCGTAGCGGGAGGGTACACCGGGGAGCTGTTTTTT.

J is TRBJ2-3 and V is TRBV12-5; possible D gene TRBD1, 5 bases. This CDR3 spans 13 amino acids. V lost 4 bases and J 0 bases, leaving 5 bases between the germline ends. Germline CDR1 is LGHNT and CDR2 is FRNRAP. CDR3 loop: CASGWGSTDTQYF. CDR3 nucleotides: TGTGCTAGTGGTTGGGGCAGCACAGATACGCAGTATTTT.

J is TRBJ2-7 and V is TRBV29-1, with 8 bases lining up with TRBD1. With 2 bases clipped from V and 3 bases from J, the junction kept 9 bases outside the gene matches. Germline CDR1 reads SQVTM; CDR2 reads ANQGSEA. The CDR3 runs 15 residues. CDR3 sequence (DNA): TGCAGCGTTGAACGGCTCGGAGACAGGGGCTACGAGCAGTACTTC. It yields the protein CSVERLGDRGYEQYF.

This clone has only one observation. This CDR3 is also generated by other DNA sequences in the sample. The chain is built from TRBV7-2 and TRBJ2-3; the D gene is possibly TRBD2 (7 bases). In germline, CDR1 is SGHTA, CDR2 FQGNSA. V was trimmed by 5 bases and J by 3 bases, leaving 18 bases between them. This CDR3 has 16 amino acids. The CDR3 region has the DNA TGTGCCAGCAGCCTCGATGGGAGGGGGGGGACAGATACGCAGTATTTT. Translating it yields CASSLDGRGGTDTQYF.

The V gene is TRBV19, the J gene TRBJ1-5; D is undetermined. This CDR3 region has 13 residues. The V gene lost 6 bases and the J gene lost 7 bases, with 13 bases spanning the gap. In germline, CDR1 is LNHDA, CDR2 SQIVND (reference sequence). As DNA, the CDR3 is TGTGCCAGTAGCGCTCAAGCAAGACAGCCCCAGCATTTT. It translates to CASSAQARQPQHF.

This rearrangement joins TRBV19 to TRBJ2-3; D may be TRBD1 (5 bases). Germline CDR1 and CDR2: LNHDA and SQIVND (reference sequence). This CDR3 spans 13 amino acids. V was cut by 8 bases and J by 6 bases, with 15 bases left in between. CDR3 bases: TGTGCCAGTTCGGTCCAGGGTTGGGATACGCAGTATTTT. It yields the protein CASSVQGWDTQYF.

This clone was seen a single time. The chain employs TRBV5-5 and TRBJ1-3; D is unclear. Germline assignment: CDR1 SGHKS and CDR2 YYEKEE (reference sequence). Trimming removed 2 bases from V and 1 base from J, with 13 bases in between. This CDR3 region has 16 residues. CDR3 nucleotide sequence: TGTGCCAGCAGCTTAAGCGAGGTGAATTCTGGAAACACCATATATTTT. Translated, it gives CASSLSEVNSGNTIYF.

V usage is TRBV4-1 and J usage is TRBJ2-1, with 13 bases that match TRBD2. Per the germline V gene, CDR1 is MGHRA and CDR2 is YSYEKL. This CDR3 is 16 amino acids long. J gave up 7 bases and V 4 bases, and 7 bases lay outside the gene matches. The CDR3: CASSPTSGGGWNEQFF. The CDR3 DNA reads TGCGCCAGCAGCCCAACTAGCGGGGGGGGGTGGAATGAGCAGTTCTTC.

The count of this clone is one. This chain joins TRBV5-1 and TRBJ1-2, with D perhaps TRBD1 (5 bases). From germline, CDR1 is SGHRS and CDR2 YFSETQ. CDR3 length equals 15 residues. V lost 0 bases to trimming and J lost 6 bases, with 15 bases between them. This CDR3 is CASSLGGMSGHGYTF. The CDR3 nucleotides are TGCGCCAGCAGCTTGGGGGGCATGTCGGGCCATGGCTACACCTTC. The whole variable domain, filled in from reference TRBV5-1 and TRBJ1-2, reads KAGVTQTPRYLIKTRGQQVTLSCSPISGHRSVSWYQQTPGQGLQFLFEYFSETQRNKGNFPGRFSGRQFSNSRSEMNVSTLELGDSALYLCASSLGGMSGHGYTFGSGTRLTVV.

The chain couples TRBV9 to TRBJ2-3, with D perhaps matching TRBD2 (5 bases). The CDR3 consists of 15 residues. V lost 1 base and J 3 bases, leaving 12 bases between the germline ends. The V gene's germline CDR1 is SGDLS and CDR2 YYNGEE. As DNA, the CDR3 is TGTGCCAGCAGCGTAATAGCGAGTCTTACAGATACGCAGTATTTT. It is translated as CASSVIASLTDTQYF.

The chain links TRBV5-6 to TRBJ2-2, with TRBD1 matching over 7 bases. The length of the CDR3 is 13 residues. Germline V lookup: CDR1 SGHDT, CDR2 YYEEEE. V shed 4 bases and J 7 bases; nucleotides not matched to a gene: 4. The CDR3 is CASSPTGVGELFF. The CDR3 DNA is TGTGCCAGCAGCCCCACAGGGGTCGGGGAGCTGTTTTTT.

The V and J genes are TRBV11-3 and TRBJ2-3; TRBD2 matches 14 bases. Unmatched junction bases numbered 3, after V lost 5 bases and J lost 2 bases. CDR1 and CDR2 (germline): SGHNT, YENEEA. The CDR3 sequence is 16 residues long. CDR3: CASSPGLAGVTDTQYF. DNA of the CDR3: TGTGCCAGCAGCCCGGGACTAGCGGGGGTCACAGATACGCAGTATTTT.

This clone was observed a few times. J is TRBJ1-1 and V is TRBV7-9; no clear D. Germline V gene sequence: CDR1 SEHNR, CDR2 FQNEAQ (reference sequence). The V end lost 5 bases, the J end lost 5 bases, and 9 bases lay between the germline ends. CDR3 size: 12 residues. CDR3: CASSLTETEAFF. CDR3 coding DNA: TGTGCCAGCAGCCTCACAGAAACTGAAGCTTTCTTT.

The chain employs TRBV2 and TRBJ1-2; 8 bases are a match to TRBD1. This CDR3 has 16 residues. Germline CDR1 is SNHLY and CDR2 is FYNNEI. V shed 4 bases, J shed 0 bases, and the junction held 7 bases outside the gene matches. The CDR3 sequence is CASSGPTQGANYGYTF. CDR3 DNA sequence: TGTGCCAGCAGTGGACCGACACAGGGGGCTAACTATGGCTACACCTTC.

The gene calls are TRBV2 and TRBJ1-1; the D gene is possibly TRBD1 (5 bases). V shed 6 bases and J shed 4 bases, with 18 bases lying between them. The CDR3 has 15 amino acids. CDR1 is SNHLY and CDR2 is FYNNEI in the germline V gene. The CDR3 loop reads CASRRLTVSSTEAFF. The CDR3 nucleotides read TGTGCCAGCAGACGACTGACAGTGAGTTCCACTGAAGCTTTCTTT.

This clone was found once. This chain connects TRBV5-1 to TRBJ2-7, with TRBD2 matching 8 bases. The trim removed 1 base at V and 0 bases at J, leaving 12 bases unmatched. CDR3 length equals 18 residues. The germline CDR1 and CDR2 sequences are SGHRS and YFSETQ. CDR3 sequence (DNA): TGCGCCAGCAGCTTGCCTCGATTAGCGGGACCTCTCTCCTACGAGCAGTACTTC. Its translation: CASSLPRLAGPLSYEQYF.

V gene TRBV7-8 combines with J gene TRBJ2-5, with D uncertain. This CDR3 region has 14 residues. Trimming left V 4 bases short and J 1 base short, with 10 bases between. Germline V gene sequence: CDR1 SGHVS, CDR2 FQNEAQ. CDR3 residues: CASSSFVFQETQYF. CDR3 in DNA: TGTGCCAGCAGCTCTTTCGTTTTCCAAGAGACCCAGTACTTC.

The chain recombines TRBV12-3 or TRBV12-4 with TRBJ2-3, with D possibly being TRBD1 (6 bases). The CDR3 spans 12 residues. Trimming removed 11 bases at V and 3 bases at J, with 12 bases between. The CDR3 region has the DNA TGTGCCGTTAAGGGGGAGACAGATACGCAGTATTTT. Protein sequence: CAVKGETDTQYF.

This rearrangement joins TRBV19 to TRBJ2-7; 8 nucleotides agree with TRBD2. Germline CDR1 and CDR2: LNHDA and SQIVND (reference sequence). The CDR3 sequence is 16 residues long. After removal of 0 bases from V and 1 base from J, the junction contained 5 bases not matched to a gene. This chain's CDR3 is CASSIERQRGSYEQYF. The CDR3 DNA is TGTGCCAGTAGTATAGAACGCCAGCGGGGGTCCTACGAGCAGTACTTC.

The chain carries TRBV4-3 and TRBJ2-3; 14 bases line up with TRBD2. The CDR3 length is 18 residues. Trimming took 1 base from V and 4 from J; bases not matched to a gene: 7. The germline V gene has CDR1 LGHNA and CDR2 YSLEER. The CDR3 is CASSQATSGGARPDTQYF. The CDR3 coding sequence is TGCGCCAGCAGCCAAGCGACTAGCGGGGGGGCCAGGCCAGATACGCAGTATTTT.

Here the CDR3 reads CASTPGQAIYEQYF. The CDR3 coding sequence is TGTGCCAGCACACCGGGACAGGCGATCTACGAGCAGTACTTC. The chain has TRBV5-5 and TRBJ2-7, with 8 bases fitting TRBD1. Trimming took 6 bases from V and 3 from J; bases not matched to a gene: 8. Germline V lookup: CDR1 SGHKS, CDR2 YYEKEE (reference sequence). The CDR3 is 14 amino acids.

This clone was seen only a few times. In DNA, the CDR3 is TGCGCCAGCAGCGTAGCGGGCGGGGAGCTGTTTTTT. It is translated as CASSVAGGELFF. The chain couples TRBV5-1 to TRBJ2-2, with 7 bases lining up with TRBD2. The length of the CDR3 is 12 residues. Germline V gives CDR1 SGHRS, CDR2 YFSETQ. J lost 7 bases, V lost 4 bases, and 1 base had no gene match.

This rearrangement joins TRBV15 to TRBJ1-4; D unclear. The CDR3 runs to 13 residues. V was clipped by 5 bases and J by 8 bases, with 12 bases between them. Germline V gene lookup returns CDR1 LNHNV and CDR2 YYDKDF (reference sequence). CDR3 residues: CATSGNSGEKLFF. As DNA, the CDR3 is TGTGCCACCAGCGGAAACAGTGGAGAAAAACTGTTTTTT.